The clone carrying this TCR beta chain was counted ten times or more. The target antigen is unknown. The record originates from a study of T cells after yellow fever vaccination. Whole-study results and caveats: Though it reached lower strength, the secondary response hit its peak faster, day 5 versus 15. The study noted that FACS-sorted repertoires could contain abundant clonotypes contaminating from the bulk population.

With 0 bases removed from V and 4 bases from J, the gap between germline ends came to 9 bases. The CDR3 is 14 amino acids. From germline, CDR1 is SGHRS and CDR2 YFSETQ. Using its own MiXCR run on the 5' RACE reads, TCRdb lists one record per CDR3 protein. The data show a few hundred thousand distinct CDR3 sequences, with roughly 4% seen just once and 23% held by the top ten. The chain recombines TRBV5-1 with TRBJ2-3; D unclear. This material consisted of PBMCs, taken on the day of the yellow fever booster vaccination. The origin of this receptor is a man aged 18-30 years who received the YFV17D yellow fever vaccine. CDR3 bases: TGCGCCAGCAGCTTGGAGCAGGTTCCAGATACGCAGTATTTT. This gives the protein CASSLEQVPDTQYF.